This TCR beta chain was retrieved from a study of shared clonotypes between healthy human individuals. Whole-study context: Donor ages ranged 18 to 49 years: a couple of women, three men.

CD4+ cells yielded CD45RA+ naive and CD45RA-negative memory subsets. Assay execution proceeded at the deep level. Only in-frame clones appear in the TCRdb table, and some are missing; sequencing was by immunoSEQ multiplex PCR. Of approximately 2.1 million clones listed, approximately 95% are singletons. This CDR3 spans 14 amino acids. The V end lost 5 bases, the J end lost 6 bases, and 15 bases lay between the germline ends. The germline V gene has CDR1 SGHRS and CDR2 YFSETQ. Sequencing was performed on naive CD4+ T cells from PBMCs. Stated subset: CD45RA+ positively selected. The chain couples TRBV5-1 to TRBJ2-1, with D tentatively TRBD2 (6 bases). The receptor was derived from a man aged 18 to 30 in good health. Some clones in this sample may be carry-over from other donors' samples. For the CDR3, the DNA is TGCGCCAGCAGGCTTACCTTGGGGGGCAATGAGCAGTTCTTC. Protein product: CASRLTLGGNEQFF.